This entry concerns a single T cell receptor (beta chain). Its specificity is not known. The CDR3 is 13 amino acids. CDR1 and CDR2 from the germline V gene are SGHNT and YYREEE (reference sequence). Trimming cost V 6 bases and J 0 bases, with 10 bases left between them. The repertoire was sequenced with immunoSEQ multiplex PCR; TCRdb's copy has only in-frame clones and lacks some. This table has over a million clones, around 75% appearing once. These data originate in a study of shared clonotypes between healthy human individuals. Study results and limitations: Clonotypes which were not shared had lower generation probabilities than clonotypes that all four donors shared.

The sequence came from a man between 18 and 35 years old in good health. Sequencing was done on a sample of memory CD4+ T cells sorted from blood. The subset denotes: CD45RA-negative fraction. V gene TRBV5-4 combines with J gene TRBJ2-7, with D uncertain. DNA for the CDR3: TGTGCCAGCACGACCCCGAACTCCTACGAGCAGTACTTC. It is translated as CASTTPNSYEQYF.